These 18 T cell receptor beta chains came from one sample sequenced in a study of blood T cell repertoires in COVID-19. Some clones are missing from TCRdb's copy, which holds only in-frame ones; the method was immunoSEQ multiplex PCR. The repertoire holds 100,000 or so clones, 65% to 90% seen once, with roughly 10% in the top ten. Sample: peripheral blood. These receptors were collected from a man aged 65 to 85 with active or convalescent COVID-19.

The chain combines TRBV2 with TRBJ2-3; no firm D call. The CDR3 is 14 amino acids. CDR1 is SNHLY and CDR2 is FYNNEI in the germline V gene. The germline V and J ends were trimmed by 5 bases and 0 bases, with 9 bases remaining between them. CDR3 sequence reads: CASSWARSTDTQYF. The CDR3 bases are TGTGCCAGCAGTTGGGCAAGGAGCACAGATACGCAGTATTTT.

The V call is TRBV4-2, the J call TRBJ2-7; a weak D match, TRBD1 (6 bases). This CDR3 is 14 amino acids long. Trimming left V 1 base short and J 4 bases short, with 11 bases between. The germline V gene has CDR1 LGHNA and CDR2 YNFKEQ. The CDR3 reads CASSQGQAVYEQYF. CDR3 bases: TGTGCCAGCAGCCAAGGACAGGCGGTGTACGAGCAGTACTTC.

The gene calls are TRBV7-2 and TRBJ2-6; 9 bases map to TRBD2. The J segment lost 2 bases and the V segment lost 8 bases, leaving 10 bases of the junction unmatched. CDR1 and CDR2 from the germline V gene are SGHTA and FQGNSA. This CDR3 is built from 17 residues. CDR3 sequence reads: CASGWASGVAGANVLTF. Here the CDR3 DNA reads TGTGCCAGCGGTTGGGCTAGCGGGGTAGCTGGGGCCAACGTCCTGACTTTC.

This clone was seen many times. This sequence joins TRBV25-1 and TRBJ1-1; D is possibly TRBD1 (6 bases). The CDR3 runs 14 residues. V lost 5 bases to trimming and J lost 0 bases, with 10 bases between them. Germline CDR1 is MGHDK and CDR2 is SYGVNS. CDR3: CASSHRAVNTEAFF. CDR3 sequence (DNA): TGTGCCAGCAGTCACAGGGCCGTGAACACTGAAGCTTTCTTT.

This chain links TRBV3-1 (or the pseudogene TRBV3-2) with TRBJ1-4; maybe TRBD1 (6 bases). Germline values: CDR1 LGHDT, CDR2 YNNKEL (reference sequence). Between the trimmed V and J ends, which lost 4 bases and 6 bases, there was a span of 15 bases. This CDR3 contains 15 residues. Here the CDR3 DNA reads TGTGCCAGCAGCCTGGGACACTCCGGAGATGAAAAACTGTTTTTT. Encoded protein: CASSLGHSGDEKLFF.

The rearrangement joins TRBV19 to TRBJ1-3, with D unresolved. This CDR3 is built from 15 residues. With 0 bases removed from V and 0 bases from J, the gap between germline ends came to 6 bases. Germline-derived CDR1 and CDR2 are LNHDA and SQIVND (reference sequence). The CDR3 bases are TGTGCCAGTAGTATAGAAACAAGCTCTGGAAACACCATATATTTT. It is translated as CASSIETSSGNTIYF.

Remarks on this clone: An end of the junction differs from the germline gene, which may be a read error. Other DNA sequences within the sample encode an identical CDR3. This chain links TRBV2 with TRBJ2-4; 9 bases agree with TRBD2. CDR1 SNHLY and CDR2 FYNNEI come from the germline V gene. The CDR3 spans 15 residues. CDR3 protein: CASSERGLAKNIQYF. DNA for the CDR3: TGTGCCAGCAGTGAAAGGGGACTAGCCAAAAATATTCAGTACTTC.

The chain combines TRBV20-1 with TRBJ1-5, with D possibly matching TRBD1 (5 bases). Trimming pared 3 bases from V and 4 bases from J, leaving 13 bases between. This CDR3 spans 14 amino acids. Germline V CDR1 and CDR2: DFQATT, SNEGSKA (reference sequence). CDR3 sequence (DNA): TGCAGTGCTAGTCGGGGGATGCGAAATCAGCCCCAGCATTTT. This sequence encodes CSASRGMRNQPQHF.

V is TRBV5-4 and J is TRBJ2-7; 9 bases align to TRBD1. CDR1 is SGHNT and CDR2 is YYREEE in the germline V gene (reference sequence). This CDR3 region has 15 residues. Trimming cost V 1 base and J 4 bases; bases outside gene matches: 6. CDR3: CASSLSLGQGYEQYF. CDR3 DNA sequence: TGTGCCAGCAGCTTGTCCCTCGGACAGGGGTACGAGCAGTACTTC.

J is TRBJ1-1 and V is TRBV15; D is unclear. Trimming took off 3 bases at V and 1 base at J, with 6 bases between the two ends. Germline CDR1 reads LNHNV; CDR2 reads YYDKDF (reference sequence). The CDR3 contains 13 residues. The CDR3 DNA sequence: TGTGCCACCAGCAGTTACAAGAACACTGAAGCTTTCTTT. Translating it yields CATSSYKNTEAFF. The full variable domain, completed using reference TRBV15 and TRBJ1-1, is DAMVIQNPRYQVTQFGKPVTLSCSQTLNHNVMYWYQQKSSQAPKLLFHYYDKDFNNEADTPDNFQSRRPNTSFCFLDIRSPGLGDTAMYLCATSSYKNTEAFFGQGTRLTVV.

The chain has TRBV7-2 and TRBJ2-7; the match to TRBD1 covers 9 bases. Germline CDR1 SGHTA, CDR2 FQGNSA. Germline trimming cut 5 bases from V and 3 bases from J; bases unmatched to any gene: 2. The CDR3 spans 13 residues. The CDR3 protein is CASSQTGGYEQYF. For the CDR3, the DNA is TGTGCCAGCAGCCAGACAGGGGGCTACGAGCAGTACTTC.

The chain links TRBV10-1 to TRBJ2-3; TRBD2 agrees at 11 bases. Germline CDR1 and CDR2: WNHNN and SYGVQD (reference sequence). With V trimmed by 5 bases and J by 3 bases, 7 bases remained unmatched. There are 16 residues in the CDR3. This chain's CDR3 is CASSPISGGGTDTQYF. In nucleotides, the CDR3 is TGCGCCAGCAGTCCCATTAGCGGGGGGGGAACAGATACGCAGTATTTT.

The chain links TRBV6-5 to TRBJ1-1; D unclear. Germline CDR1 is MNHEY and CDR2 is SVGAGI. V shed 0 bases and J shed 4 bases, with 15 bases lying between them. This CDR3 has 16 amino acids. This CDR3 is CASSYSKADQSTEAFF. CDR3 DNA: TGTGCCAGCAGTTACTCGAAAGCGGATCAGTCCACTGAAGCTTTCTTT.

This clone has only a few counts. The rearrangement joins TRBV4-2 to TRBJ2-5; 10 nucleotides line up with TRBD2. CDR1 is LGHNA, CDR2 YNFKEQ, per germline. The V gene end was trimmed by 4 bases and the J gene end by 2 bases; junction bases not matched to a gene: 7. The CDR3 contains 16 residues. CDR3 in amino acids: CASSPPSLAGQETQYF. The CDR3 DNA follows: TGTGCCAGCAGCCCACCCTCACTAGCGGGGCAAGAGACCCAGTACTTC.

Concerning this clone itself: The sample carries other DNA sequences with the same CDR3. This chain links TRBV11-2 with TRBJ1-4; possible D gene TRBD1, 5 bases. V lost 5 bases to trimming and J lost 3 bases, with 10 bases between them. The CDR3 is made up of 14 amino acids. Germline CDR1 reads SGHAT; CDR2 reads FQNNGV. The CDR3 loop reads CASSLGGSNEKLFF. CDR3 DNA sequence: TGTGCCAGCAGCCTGGGGGGGTCTAATGAAAAACTGTTTTTT. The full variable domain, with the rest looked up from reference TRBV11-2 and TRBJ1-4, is EAGVAQSPRYKIIEKRQSVAFWCNPISGHATLYWYQQILGQGPKLLIQFQNNGVVDDSQLPKDRFSAERLKGVDSTLKIQPAKLEDSAVYLCASSLGGSNEKLFFGSGTQLSVL.

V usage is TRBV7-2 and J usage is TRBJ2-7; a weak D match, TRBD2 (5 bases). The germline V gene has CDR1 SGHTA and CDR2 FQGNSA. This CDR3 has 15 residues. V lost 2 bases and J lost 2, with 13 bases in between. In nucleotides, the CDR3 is TGTGCCAGCAGCTTACTAGCCTTAAAACCCTACGAGCAGTACTTC. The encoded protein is CASSLLALKPYEQYF.

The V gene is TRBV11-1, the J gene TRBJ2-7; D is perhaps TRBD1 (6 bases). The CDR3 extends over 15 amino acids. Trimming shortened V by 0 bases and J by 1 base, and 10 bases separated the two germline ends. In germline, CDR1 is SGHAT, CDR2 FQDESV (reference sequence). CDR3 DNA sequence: TGTGCCAGCAGCTTAGCGTTAACAGGGTCCTACGAGCAGTACTTC. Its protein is CASSLALTGSYEQYF.

The CDR3 sequence: CASSPGTGVYYGYTF. Written as DNA, the CDR3 is TGTGCCAGCTCACCAGGGACAGGGGTATACTATGGCTACACCTTC. The chain employs TRBV18 and TRBJ1-2; the match to TRBD1 covers 10 bases. The CDR3 sequence is 15 residues long. Germline assignment: CDR1 KGHSH and CDR2 LQKENI. V shed 2 bases and J 3 bases; nucleotides not matched to a gene: 3.